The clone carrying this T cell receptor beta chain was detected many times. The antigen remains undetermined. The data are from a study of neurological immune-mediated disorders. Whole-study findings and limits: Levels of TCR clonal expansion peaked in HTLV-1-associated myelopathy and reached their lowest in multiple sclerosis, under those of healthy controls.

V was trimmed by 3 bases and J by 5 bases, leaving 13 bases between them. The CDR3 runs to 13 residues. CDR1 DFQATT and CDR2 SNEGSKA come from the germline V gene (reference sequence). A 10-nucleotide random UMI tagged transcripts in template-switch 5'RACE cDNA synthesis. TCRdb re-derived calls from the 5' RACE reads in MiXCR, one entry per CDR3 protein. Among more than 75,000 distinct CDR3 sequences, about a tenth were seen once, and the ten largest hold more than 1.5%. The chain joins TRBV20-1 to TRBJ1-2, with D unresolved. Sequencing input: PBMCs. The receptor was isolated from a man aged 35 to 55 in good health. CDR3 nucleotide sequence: TGCAGTGCTAGTCGCCCCGAGGAGTATGGCTACACCTTC. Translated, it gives CSASRPEEYGYTF.